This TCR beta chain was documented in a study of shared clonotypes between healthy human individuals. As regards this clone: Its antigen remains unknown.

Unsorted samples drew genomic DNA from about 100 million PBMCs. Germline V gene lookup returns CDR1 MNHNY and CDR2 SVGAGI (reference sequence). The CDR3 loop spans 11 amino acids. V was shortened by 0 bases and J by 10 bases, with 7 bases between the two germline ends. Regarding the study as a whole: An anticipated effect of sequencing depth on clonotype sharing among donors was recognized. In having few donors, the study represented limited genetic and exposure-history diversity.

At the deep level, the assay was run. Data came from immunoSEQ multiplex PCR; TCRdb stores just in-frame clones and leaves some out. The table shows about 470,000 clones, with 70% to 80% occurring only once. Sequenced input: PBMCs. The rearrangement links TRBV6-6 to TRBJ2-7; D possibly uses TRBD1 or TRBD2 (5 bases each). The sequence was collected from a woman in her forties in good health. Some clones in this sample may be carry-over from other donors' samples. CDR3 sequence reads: CASSYSGEQYF. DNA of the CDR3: TGTGCCAGCAGTTACTCGGGGGAACAGTACTTC.